The clone carrying this T cell receptor beta chain was counted between two and nine times. As yet, its antigen is unknown. RNA transcripts provided the source from which TCR beta CDR3 regions were amplified. Primed by the HTBI set, a first-round RT-PCR was run on the TCR CDR3. TCRdb passed the multiplex PCR reads through MiXCR, listing each CDR3 protein once. Altogether about 250,000 distinct CDR3 sequences are present, about 24% being singletons, with the ten largest covering 35% to 40%. These data originate in a study of T cells in Graves' hyperthyroidism and ophthalmopathy. Study observations and caveats: Most thyroid-expanded clonotypes above 0.001 were also found in blood.

It was uncontrolled infection, other autoimmune disease, pregnancy or lactation that excluded patients. In making diagnoses, clinical symptoms, serum thyroxine and TRAb, thyroid ultrasound and orbital computed tomography were all used. The PBMCs were taken from 10 ml of fresh peripheral blood. Germline CDR1 is MNHEY and CDR2 is SMNVEV (reference sequence). The CDR3 is 12 residues long. V lost 8 bases and J 6 bases, leaving 13 bases between the germline ends. What was sequenced was blood. The sequence came from a woman in her thirties or forties with Graves' ophthalmopathy. The chain has TRBV27 and TRBJ1-2; D unclear. The CDR3 protein is CASGFGPNGYTF. Written as DNA, the CDR3 is TGTGCCAGCGGGTTTGGCCCCAATGGCTACACCTTC.